One and the same sample provided the 14 T cell receptor beta chains below, sequenced in a study of cytomegalovirus exposure and HLA in healthy donors. It was with 60 Vbeta and 13 Jbeta primers that the PCR ran. Profiled with immunoSEQ multiplex PCR; TCRdb holds only in-frame clones, not every one. The data contain some 140,000 clones, 80% of them singletons. Sequenced sample: PBMCs. All receptors come from a man in his thirties or forties in good health and CMV-seronegative.

V usage is TRBV7-9 and J usage is TRBJ2-1; 10 bases line up with TRBD2. CDR3 length: 19 amino acids. Trimming at V came to 4 bases and at J to 1 base, leaving 13 bases not matched to a gene. The germline gives CDR1 SEHNR, CDR2 FQNEAQ (reference sequence). The CDR3: CASSSGLAGGPVSYNEQFF. The CDR3 nucleotides read TGTGCCAGCAGCTCGGGTTTAGCGGGAGGTCCCGTGTCCTACAATGAGCAGTTCTTC.

The gene calls are TRBV6-4 and TRBJ1-2; tentative D call: TRBD1 (5 bases). V dropped 3 bases and J dropped 4 bases, with 9 bases sitting between them. Germline CDR1 MRHNA, CDR2 SNTAGT. This CDR3 has 13 amino acids. CDR3 loop: CASSEADTYGYTF. The DNA of the CDR3 is TGTGCCAGCAGTGAGGCGGACACCTATGGCTACACCTTC.

The chain couples TRBV9 to TRBJ1-2; D not certain. The CDR3 has 16 residues. Trimming cost V 4 bases and J 1 base, with 17 bases left between them. Germline V gene lookup returns CDR1 SGDLS and CDR2 YYNGEE. CDR3 sequence (DNA): TGTGCCAGCAGCTCCGGGTGGAGTGAGGTTAACTATGGCTACACCTTC. Protein sequence: CASSSGWSEVNYGYTF.

This rearrangement joins TRBV27 to TRBJ2-3; D gene ambiguous. The CDR3 length is 12 residues. In germline, CDR1 is MNHEY, CDR2 SMNVEV (reference sequence). The ends were cut back, 5 bases at V and 14 bases at J, with 17 bases in the middle. This CDR3 reads CASSLRLDKLYF. In nucleotides, the CDR3 is TGTGCCAGCAGTCTCAGACTGGATAAGCTGTATTTT.

J is TRBJ2-6 and V is TRBV28; 8 bases fit TRBD1. This CDR3 contains 17 residues. V lost 3 bases and J lost 1; bases outside the gene matches: 5. CDR1 and CDR2 (germline): MDHEN, SYDVKM. The CDR3 region is CASSLPGGRSGANVLTF. DNA of the CDR3: TGTGCCAGCAGTTTGCCAGGGGGCAGATCTGGGGCCAACGTCCTGACTTTC.

This clone turned up a few times. The rearrangement links TRBV5-6 to TRBJ1-1, with TRBD1 matching 7 bases. V was pared by 5 bases and J by 0 bases, with 4 bases of the junction left unmatched. The CDR3 has 14 residues. The V gene's germline CDR1 is SGHDT and CDR2 YYEEEE. CDR3 sequence (DNA): TGTGCCAGCAGACTGAGGGGGCTGAACACTGAAGCTTTCTTT. It specifies CASRLRGLNTEAFF.

CDR3 loop: CASGGGENTEAFF. CDR3 in DNA: TGTGCCAGCGGGGGAGGGGAGAACACTGAAGCTTTCTTT. The chain links TRBV6-6 to TRBJ1-1, with D tentatively TRBD1 (5 bases). V was trimmed by 8 bases and J by 1 base, leaving 11 bases between them. Germline V gene sequence: CDR1 MNHNY, CDR2 SVGAGI (reference sequence). This CDR3 region has 13 residues.

This chain links TRBV6-4 with TRBJ2-3; the match to TRBD1 covers 8 bases. The CDR3 loop spans 14 amino acids. The ends lost 3 bases at V and 4 bases at J; junction bases unmatched: 3. The germline CDR1 and CDR2 sequences are MRHNA and SNTAGT. CDR3 nucleotide sequence: TGTGCCAGCAGTGAGGTGACAGGGGCAGATACGCAGTATTTT. Protein sequence: CASSEVTGADTQYF.

This chain joins TRBV4-2 and TRBJ1-3; TRBD1 matches at 9 bases. The CDR3 consists of 16 residues. Per the germline V gene, CDR1 is LGHNA and CDR2 is YNFKEQ. Unmatched junction bases numbered 5, after V lost 2 bases and J lost 3 bases. The CDR3 loop reads CASSQKQGASGNTIYF. The CDR3 DNA reads TGTGCCAGCAGCCAAAAACAGGGGGCGAGTGGAAACACCATATATTTT.

This chain joins TRBV11-3 and TRBJ2-5; tentatively, D is TRBD2 (5 bases). Trimming left V 1 base short and J 4 bases short, with 7 bases between. CDR3 length: 13 residues. Germline CDR1 reads SGHNT; CDR2 reads YENEEA. In DNA, the CDR3 is TGTGCCAGCAGCTTAGGGGAGAGAGAGACCCAGTACTTC. Amino acid sequence: CASSLGERETQYF.

The chain couples TRBV10-3 to TRBJ2-5; D is unresolved. Trimming took 5 bases from V and 1 from J, leaving 8 bases between them. Germline V lookup: CDR1 ENHRY, CDR2 SYGVKD. CDR3 length equals 13 residues. The CDR3 sequence is CAISRPGQETQYF. The CDR3 DNA sequence: TGTGCCATCAGTCGACCAGGCCAAGAGACCCAGTACTTC.

Of note for this clone: The junction departs from germline at one end; a sequencing error may be responsible. The gene calls are TRBV7-9 and TRBJ2-2; a weak D match, TRBD2 (5 bases). Germline V gives CDR1 SEHNR, CDR2 FQNEAQ (reference sequence). The CDR3 extends over 16 amino acids. The CDR3 nucleotides are TGTTCCAGCAGCTCCACCGGGCGGGCTAACACCGGGGAGCTGTTTTTT. Its translation is CSSSSTGRANTGELFF.

The sample holds one count of this clone. The J gene is TRBJ2-7, the V gene TRBV5-4, with TRBD1 matching over 9 bases. After removal of 4 bases from V and 4 bases from J, the junction contained 9 bases not matched to a gene. CDR3 length: 15 residues. Germline CDR1 is SGHNT and CDR2 is YYREEE (reference sequence). The CDR3: CASSHPGQGGYEQYF. The CDR3 DNA sequence: TGTGCCAGCAGCCACCCGGGACAGGGAGGGTACGAGCAGTACTTC. The whole variable domain, filled in from reference TRBV5-4 and TRBJ2-7, reads ETGVTQSPTHLIKTRGQQVTLRCSSQSGHNTVSWYQQALGQGPQFIFQYYREEENGRGNFPPRFSGLQFPNYSSELNVNALELDDSALYLCASSHPGQGGYEQYFGPGTRLTVT.

The genes are TRBV19 and TRBJ1-5; no definite D call. The V end was cut by 6 bases, the J end by 4 bases, with 7 bases between. Germline V gene lookup returns CDR1 LNHDA and CDR2 SQIVND (reference sequence). The CDR3 consists of 12 residues. In DNA form, the CDR3 reads TGTGCCAGTAGGCGGGGTAATCAGCCCCAGCATTTT. Translated, it gives CASRRGNQPQHF. Full variable domain (missing parts from reference TRBV19 and TRBJ1-5): DGGITQSPKYLFRKEGQNVTLSCEQNLNHDAMYWYRQDPGQGLRLIYYSQIVNDFQKGDIAEGYSVSREKKESFPLTVTSAQKNPTAFYLCASRRGNQPQHFGDGTRLSIL.